This passage covers 5 T cell receptor beta chains from one sample sequenced in a study of T cell responses to AZD1222 COVID-19 vaccine. Assay: immunoSEQ multiplex PCR; the TCRdb copy retains only in-frame clones and omits some. The table has 90,000 to 150,000 clones, around 89% seen once. The specimen comprised peripheral blood, sampled on day 0 of AZD1222 vaccination. The receptors here all came from an adult in good health.

V is TRBV11-2 and J is TRBJ2-7; 8 bases fit TRBD1. Unmatched junction bases numbered 16, after V lost 5 bases and J lost 10 bases. The CDR3 is 15 residues long. Germline V lookup: CDR1 SGHAT, CDR2 FQNNGV. The CDR3 bases are TGTGCCAGCAGCCCCGCGCTAGGACAGGGAACCTTCCAGTACTTC. It encodes CASSPALGQGTFQYF.

This chain joins TRBV5-6 and TRBJ1-1; TRBD1 might be the D (5 bases). Per germline, CDR1 SGHDT and CDR2 YYEEEE. Trimming cost V 6 bases and J 4 bases, with 19 bases left between them. The CDR3 contains 15 residues. This CDR3 reads CASTDRLQGSTEAFF. The CDR3 DNA is TGTGCCAGCACTGACCGGTTGCAGGGTTCCACTGAAGCTTTCTTT.

This chain connects TRBV13 to TRBJ1-4, with D perhaps matching TRBD1 (6 bases). The CDR3 consists of 14 residues. CDR1 and CDR2 from the germline V gene are PRHDT and FYEKMQ (reference sequence). Trimming pared 2 bases from V and 7 bases from J, leaving 11 bases between. The CDR3 protein is CASSLRRTVEKLFF. Here the CDR3 DNA reads TGTGCCAGCAGCTTAAGGCGGACAGTTGAAAAACTGTTTTTT.

The genes are TRBV19 and TRBJ1-1; 12 positions agree with TRBD1. Germline V gene data show CDR1 as LNHDA and CDR2 as SQIVND (reference sequence). This CDR3 has 16 residues. V shed 4 bases, J shed 5 bases, and the junction held 8 bases outside the gene matches. Here the CDR3 reads CASSRGDRGRWTEAFF. The CDR3 nucleotides read TGTGCCAGTAGTAGGGGGGACAGGGGGCGTTGGACTGAAGCTTTCTTT.

This clone has only one observation. The chain has TRBV6-2 or TRBV6-3 and TRBJ1-2, with D maybe TRBD1 (5 bases). Germline V gives CDR1 MNHEY, CDR2 SVGEGT. Between the trimmed V and J ends, which lost 2 bases and 3 bases, there was a span of 7 bases. The CDR3 covers 13 residues. The CDR3 spells CASSYDSHYGYTF. DNA for the CDR3: TGTGCCAGCAGTTACGACAGCCACTATGGCTACACCTTC.